These 4 T cell receptor beta chains were all obtained from the same sample, sequenced in a study of shared clonotypes between healthy human individuals. TCRdb's copy holds only in-frame clones and misses some; the assay was immunoSEQ multiplex PCR. Of about 980,000 clones listed, approximately 80% are singletons. The specimen was memory CD4+ T cells sorted from blood. The subset denotes: CD45RA-negative fraction. The receptors come from a man between 18 and 29 years old in good health.

The chain employs TRBV30 and TRBJ2-5; D uncertain. The J call may be faulty, since TRBJ2-7 better matches the DNA end. There are 13 residues in the CDR3. CDR1 GTSNPN and CDR2 SVGIG come from the germline V gene (reference sequence). The CDR3 DNA follows: TGTGCCTGGAGCAGAGACTCCCCCTACGAGCAGTACTTC. Its protein product is CAWSRDSPYEQYF.

This clone was observed once. The V and J genes are TRBV6-5 and TRBJ2-2, with 9 nucleotides matching TRBD1. V lost 4 bases, J lost 5 bases, and 8 bases stayed unmatched. Germline values: CDR1 MNHEY, CDR2 SVGAGI. The CDR3 is made up of 16 amino acids. CDR3 nucleotide sequence: TGTGCCAGCAGTTCTCCCGGGACAGGGAAGACCGGGGAGCTGTTTTTT. Its protein product is CASSSPGTGKTGELFF.

The chain uses TRBV5-1 and TRBJ2-4; the match to TRBD2 covers 8 bases. J gave up 4 bases and V 4 bases, and 10 bases lay outside the gene matches. This CDR3 has 16 residues. The germline V gene encodes CDR1 SGHRS and CDR2 YFSETQ. DNA of the CDR3: TGCGCCAGCAGCCTGGTAGGAAGCGGGGGAAAAAACATTCAGTACTTC. Protein product: CASSLVGSGGKNIQYF.

The V call is TRBV30, the J call TRBJ1-4, with 8 positions matching TRBD1. The CDR3 has 13 residues. The germline V gene encodes CDR1 GTSNPN and CDR2 SVGIG (reference sequence). Trimming cost V 5 bases and J 7 bases; bases outside gene matches: 6. CDR3 in DNA: TGTGCCTGGCAGAGGACAGGGAGTGAAAAACTGTTTTTT. Residues: CAWQRTGSEKLFF.